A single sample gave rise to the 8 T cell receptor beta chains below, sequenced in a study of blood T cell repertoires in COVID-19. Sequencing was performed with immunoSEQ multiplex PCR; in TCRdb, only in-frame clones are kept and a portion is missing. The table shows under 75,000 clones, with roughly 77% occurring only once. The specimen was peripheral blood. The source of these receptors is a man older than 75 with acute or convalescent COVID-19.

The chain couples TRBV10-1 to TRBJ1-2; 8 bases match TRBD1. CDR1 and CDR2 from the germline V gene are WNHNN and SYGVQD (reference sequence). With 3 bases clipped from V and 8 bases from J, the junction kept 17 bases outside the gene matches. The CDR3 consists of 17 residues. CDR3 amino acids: CASSEKQRGTGAGGYTF. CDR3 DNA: TGCGCCAGCAGTGAAAAACAACGCGGGACAGGAGCTGGAGGCTACACCTTC.

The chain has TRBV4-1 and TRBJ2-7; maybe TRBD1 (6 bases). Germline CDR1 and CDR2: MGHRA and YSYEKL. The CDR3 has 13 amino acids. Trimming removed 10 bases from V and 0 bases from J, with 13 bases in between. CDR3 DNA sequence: TGCGCCACGCAGGGACAAGACTCCTACGAGCAGTACTTC. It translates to CATQGQDSYEQYF.

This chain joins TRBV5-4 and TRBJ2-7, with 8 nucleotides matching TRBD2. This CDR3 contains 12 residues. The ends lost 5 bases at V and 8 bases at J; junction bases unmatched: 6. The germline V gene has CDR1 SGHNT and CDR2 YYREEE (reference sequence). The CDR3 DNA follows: TGTGCCAGCAGAGGCGGCGGGGGGCAGCAGTACTTC. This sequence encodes CASRGGGGQQYF.

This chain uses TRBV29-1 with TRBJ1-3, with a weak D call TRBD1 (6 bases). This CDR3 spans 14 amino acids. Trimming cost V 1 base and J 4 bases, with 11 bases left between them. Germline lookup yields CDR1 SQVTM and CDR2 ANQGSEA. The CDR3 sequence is CSVEVWTAGNTIYF. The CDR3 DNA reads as TGCAGCGTTGAAGTCTGGACAGCCGGAAACACCATATATTTT.

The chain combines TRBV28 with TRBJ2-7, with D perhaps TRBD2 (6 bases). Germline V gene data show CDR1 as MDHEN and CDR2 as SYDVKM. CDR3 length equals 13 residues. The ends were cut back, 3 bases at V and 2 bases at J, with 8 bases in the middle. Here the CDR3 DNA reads TGTGCCAGCAGTTTGGAGGGAGCCTACGAGCAGTACTTC. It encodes CASSLEGAYEQYF.

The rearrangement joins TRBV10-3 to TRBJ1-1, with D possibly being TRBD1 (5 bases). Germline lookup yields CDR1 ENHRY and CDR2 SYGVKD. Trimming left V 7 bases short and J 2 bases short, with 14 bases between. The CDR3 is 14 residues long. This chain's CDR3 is CAITAGSRNTEAFF. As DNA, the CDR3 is TGTGCCATCACGGCAGGGTCGCGAAACACTGAAGCTTTCTTT.

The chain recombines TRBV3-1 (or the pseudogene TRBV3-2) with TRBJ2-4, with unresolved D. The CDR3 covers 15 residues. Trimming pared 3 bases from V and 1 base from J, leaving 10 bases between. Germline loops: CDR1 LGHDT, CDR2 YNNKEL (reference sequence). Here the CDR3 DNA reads TGTGCCAGCAGCCACAGTTTGTTTGCCAAAAACATTCAGTACTTC. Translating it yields CASSHSLFAKNIQYF.

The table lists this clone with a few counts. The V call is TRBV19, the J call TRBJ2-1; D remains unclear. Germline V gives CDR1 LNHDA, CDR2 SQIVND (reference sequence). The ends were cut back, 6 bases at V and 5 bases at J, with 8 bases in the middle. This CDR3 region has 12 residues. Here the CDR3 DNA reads TGTGCCAGTAGCGACTGGAACAATGAGCAGTTCTTC. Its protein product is CASSDWNNEQFF.